This T cell receptor beta chain was obtained from a study of shared clonotypes between healthy human individuals. The CDR3 length is 14 residues. V was trimmed by 1 base and J by 7 bases, leaving 10 bases between them. The germline gives CDR1 SGHVS, CDR2 FQNEAQ. Adult donors, all healthy and HIV-negative, had no recent acute infections or vaccinations. Method: immunoSEQ multiplex PCR; TCRdb's copy keeps in-frame clones and lacks some. Seen here are some 500,000 clones, around three quarters observed once, and the top ten hold about an eighth. The chain employs TRBV7-8 and TRBJ1-4, with a tentative D call TRBD1 (6 bases). The sequence came from a woman aged 35 to 49 in good health. Some clones in this sample may be carry-over from other donors' samples. Sequencing input: PBMCs. The CDR3: CASSLVGGREKLFF. The CDR3 region has the DNA TGTGCCAGCAGCTTAGTGGGGGGGCGTGAAAAACTGTTTTTT.